This T cell receptor (beta chain) was recorded in a study of blood T cell repertoires in COVID-19. Overall study: Samples taken during acute and convalescent COVID-19 were collected in the United States, Italy and Spain. Sources were T cells, B-cell-depleted T cells, or PBMCs; the material itself was cDNA or gDNA.

Original data processing: The assay estimated nucleated cells by amplifying reference gene primers. The table came from immunoSEQ multiplex PCR; TCRdb's copy has only in-frame clones and leaves some out. For V, J and clone size, that table is used; D and trimming come from the DNA. The table records around 190,000 clones, around 83% of them present only once. This CDR3 contains 20 residues. Germline loops: CDR1 SGHRS, CDR2 YFSETQ. After removal of 2 bases from V and 4 bases from J, the junction contained 16 bases not matched to a gene. Sequencing was done on a sample of peripheral blood. The sequence came from a human donor in a cohort sampled during active COVID-19. This chain connects TRBV5-1 to TRBJ2-7; TRBD2 aligns across 15 bases. The CDR3 protein is CASSLRTSGRAFSLPYEQYF. CDR3 DNA: TGCGCCAGCAGCTTACGGACTAGCGGGAGGGCCTTTTCCCTCCCATACGAGCAGTACTTC.